This T cell receptor beta chain comes out of a study of brain T cells in children with intractable seizures. Only in-frame clones appear in the TCRdb table, and some are missing; sequencing was by immunoSEQ multiplex PCR. This sample has about 320,000 clones; 85% to 95% occur once, and the top ten carry approximately 5%. In the case of this clone: Its antigen is as yet unknown.

The germline V gene encodes CDR1 PRHDT and CDR2 FYEKMQ (reference sequence). The CDR3 spans 12 residues. The germline V and J ends were trimmed by 4 bases and 5 bases, with 7 bases remaining between them. The time point is: blood from clinic visit 5 months post-surgery; TSC patient then seizure free. General study findings and limits: Only CDR3 sequence similarity suggested viral specificity, without known HCMV serostatus.

Sequencing was performed on peripheral blood, taken 4 to 5 months after surgery. The chain combines TRBV13 with TRBJ2-3; no clear D gene. The sequence was collected from a boy less than two years old with tuberous sclerosis and intractable seizures. In DNA, the CDR3 is TGTGCCAGCAGCTCATATGAAGATACGCAGTATTTT. The encoded protein is CASSSYEDTQYF.